Below are 4 T cell receptor beta chains sequenced from a single sample in a study of blood T cells in healthy people across ages. Sample-barcoded 5' priming and a J-beta primer mix drove a second PCR of about 6 to 12 cycles. TCRdb ran MiXCR on the 5' RACE reads and lists one entry per CDR3 protein. The data show 950,000 to 1,200,000 distinct CDR3 sequences, with around two fifths seen just once and around 13% held by the top ten. Sequencing was performed on blood. Receptor source: a man aged 18 to 29 in good health.

This chain links TRBV15 with TRBJ2-3; the D is unclear. There are 13 residues in the CDR3. V was clipped by 4 bases and J by 4 bases, with 9 bases between them. The germline V gene encodes CDR1 LNHNV and CDR2 YYDKDF (reference sequence). In DNA form, the CDR3 reads TGTGCCACCAGCAAGAACAGTGCAGATACGCAGTATTTT. Its translation: CATSKNSADTQYF.

The J gene is TRBJ2-3, the V gene TRBV10-3, with TRBD2 matching 11 bases. J lost 5 bases, V lost 6 bases, and 7 bases had no gene match. From germline, CDR1 is ENHRY and CDR2 SYGVKD. This CDR3 has 15 amino acids. The CDR3: CAIRDLAGGEDTQYF. Here the CDR3 DNA reads TGTGCCATCAGGGATCTAGCGGGGGGCGAAGATACGCAGTATTTT.

The rearrangement links TRBV7-9 to TRBJ1-3, with D maybe TRBD1 (5 bases). The CDR3 length is 16 residues. V lost 2 bases to trimming and J lost 0 bases, with 11 bases between them. Germline CDR1 and CDR2: SEHNR and FQNEAQ (reference sequence). CDR3 amino acids: CASSLPIGTSGNTIYF. DNA for the CDR3: TGTGCCAGCAGCTTACCCATAGGGACCTCTGGAAACACCATATATTTT.

This clonotype was seen only a few times. The chain recombines TRBV6-1 with TRBJ1-5; D possibly corresponds to TRBD1 (6 bases). Germline V gene lookup returns CDR1 MNHNS and CDR2 SASEGT. There are 13 residues in the CDR3. V was cut by 8 bases and J by 0 bases, with 8 bases left in between. This CDR3 is CASLDSSNQPQHF. The DNA of the CDR3 is TGTGCCAGCCTGGACAGTAGCAATCAGCCCCAGCATTTT.